Listed below are T cell receptor beta chains from one sample, sequenced in a study of human versus mouse CDR3 diversity and MHC coevolution. Measured with immunoSEQ multiplex PCR; TCRdb has only the in-frame clones, and not every one. The sample holds just under 60,000 clones, 90% to 95% seen once. The sample taken for sequencing was naive CD4+ T cells from blood. Source of these receptors: a person aged 55 to 75 in good health. Each CDR3 is given with its conserved first and last residue. The D gene is left open where the match is weak. Some rows mark clone size as missing; the rest say once, few, many or name a class of expanded clone.

v_gene: TRBV29-1
j_gene: TRBJ2-5
abundance: -
d_gene: -
CDR3nt: TGCAGCGTTGCCATAGAGACCCAGTACTTC
CDR3aa: CSVAIETQYF

v_gene: TRBV10-3
j_gene: TRBJ2-2
abundance: -
d_gene: TRBD2
CDR3nt: TGTGCATCGGGGGGGGCGGGAGCGAACACCGGGGAGCTGTTTTTT
CDR3aa: CASGGAGANTGELFF

v_gene: TRBV9
j_gene: TRBJ1-2
abundance: -
d_gene: -
CDR3nt: TGTGCCAGCAGCGTAGATGGGGGGGGCGGCTACACCTTC
CDR3aa: CASSVDGGGGYTF

v_gene: TRBV2
j_gene: TRBJ2-3
abundance: once
d_gene: TRBD2
CDR3nt: TGTGCCAGCATGGGGACTAGCGGGTACACAGATACGCAGTATTTT
CDR3aa: CASMGTSGYTDTQYF

v_gene: TRBV27
j_gene: TRBJ2-4
abundance: once
d_gene: -
CDR3nt: TGTGCCAGCAGTTCCGTGGCTCTCGGGGCCAAAAACATTCAGTACTTC
CDR3aa: CASSSVALGAKNIQYF

v_gene: TRBV6-5
j_gene: TRBJ1-4
abundance: -
d_gene: TRBD1
CDR3nt: TGTGCCAGCACCTCTCTACAGGGGGAAAAACTGTTTTTT
CDR3aa: CASTSLQGEKLFF

v_gene: TRBV30
j_gene: TRBJ1-2
abundance: once
d_gene: -
CDR3nt: TGTGCCTGGAGTGTAGGAGGGGATGGCTACACCTTC
CDR3aa: CAWSVGGDGYTF

v_gene: TRBV21-1
j_gene: TRBJ1-1
abundance: -
d_gene: -
CDR3nt: TGTGCCAGCGGGGGCCGGAGGGAGGGGTTGAACACTGAAGCTTTCTTT
CDR3aa: CASGGRREGLNTEAFF

v_gene: TRBV29-1
j_gene: TRBJ1-2
abundance: -
d_gene: -
CDR3nt: TGCAGCTTTCGACAGTCGGGCTATGGCTACACCTTC
CDR3aa: CSFRQSGYGYTF

v_gene: TRBV9
j_gene: TRBJ2-3
abundance: once
d_gene: -
CDR3nt: TGTGCCAGCAGCGTAGATTCAGGGGTCACAGATACGCAGTATTTT
CDR3aa: CASSVDSGVTDTQYF

v_gene: TRBV5-1
j_gene: TRBJ2-7
abundance: once
d_gene: TRBD2
CDR3nt: TGCGCCAGCAGCACGGGACTAGGTAATCGCAAGCAGTACTTC
CDR3aa: CASSTGLGNRKQYF

v_gene: TRBV6-1
j_gene: TRBJ1-2
abundance: -
d_gene: TRBD1
CDR3nt: TGTGCCAGCAGCAAGGGACAGGGAGTCGGCTACACCTTC
CDR3aa: CASSKGQGVGYTF

v_gene: TRBV6-5
j_gene: TRBJ2-3
abundance: -
d_gene: -
CDR3nt: TGTGCCAGCAGAGGCAGGGGAGATACGCAGTATTTT
CDR3aa: CASRGRGDTQYF

v_gene: TRBV29-1
j_gene: TRBJ2-5
abundance: -
d_gene: TRBD2
CDR3nt: TGCAGCGTTGCCGGGACTATGGGAGAGACCCAGTACTTC
CDR3aa: CSVAGTMGETQYF

v_gene: TRBV5-1
j_gene: TRBJ2-1
abundance: -
d_gene: TRBD2
CDR3nt: TGCGCCAGCAGCCCGGGCCTCCTAGCGGGATTATCCTACAATGAGCAGTTCTTC
CDR3aa: CASSPGLLAGLSYNEQFF

v_gene: TRBV9
j_gene: TRBJ2-1
abundance: -
d_gene: TRBD2
CDR3nt: TGTGCCAGCAGCGCCGGACTAGCGGTTTACAATGAGCAGTTCTTC
CDR3aa: CASSAGLAVYNEQFF

v_gene: TRBV9
j_gene: TRBJ1-4
abundance: -
d_gene: -
CDR3nt: TGTGCCAGCAGTCCCCAGGGAAATGAAAAACTGTTTTTT
CDR3aa: CASSPQGNEKLFF

v_gene: TRBV5-1
j_gene: TRBJ2-2
abundance: -
d_gene: -
CDR3nt: TGCGCCAGCAGCTTGGCAGGGACCGGGGAGCTGTTTTTT
CDR3aa: CASSLAGTGELFF

v_gene: TRBV20-1
j_gene: TRBJ2-5
abundance: once
d_gene: -
CDR3nt: TGCAGTGCTAGCCTAGAGACCCAGTACTTC
CDR3aa: CSASLETQYF

v_gene: TRBV5-1
j_gene: TRBJ2-7
abundance: -
d_gene: -
CDR3nt: TGCGCCAGCAGCCCCAGTGGGAGCTCCTACGAGCAGTACTTC
CDR3aa: CASSPSGSSYEQYF

v_gene: TRBV5-1
j_gene: TRBJ2-1
abundance: -
d_gene: TRBD2
CDR3nt: TGCGCCAGCAGCGTGACTAGCGGGAGGGATGGTGAGCAGTTCTTC
CDR3aa: CASSVTSGRDGEQFF

v_gene: TRBV6-1
j_gene: TRBJ2-3
abundance: -
d_gene: TRBD2
CDR3nt: TGTGCCAGCTCACGGGGGGGCACAGATACGCAGTATTTT
CDR3aa: CASSRGGTDTQYF

v_gene: TRBV9
j_gene: TRBJ2-2
abundance: -
d_gene: TRBD1
CDR3nt: TGTGCCAGCAGCGTAGTATTCGGACAGGGGACCGGGGAGCTGTTTTTT
CDR3aa: CASSVVFGQGTGELFF

v_gene: TRBV14
j_gene: TRBJ1-4
abundance: -
d_gene: TRBD1
CDR3nt: TGTGCCAGCAGCCCCCGACAGGGGACTAATGAAAAACTGTTTTTT
CDR3aa: CASSPRQGTNEKLFF

v_gene: TRBV5-1
j_gene: TRBJ2-1
abundance: -
d_gene: -
CDR3nt: TGCGCCAGCAGCTTGGCCGAGGCCGACCTCAATGAGCAGTTCTTC
CDR3aa: CASSLAEADLNEQFF

v_gene: TRBV5-1
j_gene: TRBJ2-3
abundance: -
d_gene: -
CDR3nt: TGCGCCAGCAGCAAGGGTTCCGGGACAAACACAGATACGCAGTATTTT
CDR3aa: CASSKGSGTNTDTQYF

v_gene: TRBV19
j_gene: TRBJ2-4
abundance: -
d_gene: -
CDR3nt: TGTGCCAGTAAGTCTGCGGGATACATTCAGTACTTC
CDR3aa: CASKSAGYIQYF

v_gene: TRBV27
j_gene: TRBJ2-2
abundance: -
d_gene: TRBD2
CDR3nt: TGTGCCAGCAGTTTAAAGCGTCGGACTAGCGGGGGTACCGGGGAGCTGTTTTTT
CDR3aa: CASSLKRRTSGGTGELFF

v_gene: TRBV27
j_gene: TRBJ2-7
abundance: -
d_gene: TRBD2
CDR3nt: TGTGCCAGCATCTTGACTAGCGGGGGCGACGAGCAGTACTTC
CDR3aa: CASILTSGGDEQYF

v_gene: TRBV7-2
j_gene: TRBJ1-2
abundance: -
d_gene: -
CDR3nt: TGTGCCAGCAGCTTCACAGGGAACTATGGCTACACCTTC
CDR3aa: CASSFTGNYGYTF

v_gene: TRBV2
j_gene: TRBJ2-1
abundance: -
d_gene: TRBD2
CDR3nt: TGTGCCAGCAGTCACCCCCTAGCGGGAGGGCCTCTGAGCTCCTACAATGAGCAGTTCTTC
CDR3aa: CASSHPLAGGPLSSYNEQFF

v_gene: TRBV9
j_gene: TRBJ1-6
abundance: -
d_gene: TRBD1
CDR3nt: TGTGCCAGCAGCGACGGGACAGCTCGGAATTCACCCCTCCACTTT
CDR3aa: CASSDGTARNSPLHF

v_gene: TRBV27
j_gene: TRBJ2-2
abundance: once
d_gene: -
CDR3nt: TGTGCCAGCTGTTTTCGGTATTCCGCGAACACCGGGGAGCTGTTTTTT
CDR3aa: CASCFRYSANTGELFF

v_gene: TRBV6-5
j_gene: TRBJ2-2
abundance: once
d_gene: TRBD2
CDR3nt: TGTGCCAGCAGCCCCGAGGGAGCGGGGACCGGGGAGCTGTTTTTT
CDR3aa: CASSPEGAGTGELFF

v_gene: TRBV7-3
j_gene: TRBJ2-3
abundance: -
d_gene: -
CDR3nt: TGTGCCAGCAGCTTAATAGGGGCAGGGGATACGCAGTATTTT
CDR3aa: CASSLIGAGDTQYF

v_gene: TRBV5-1
j_gene: TRBJ2-1
abundance: -
d_gene: -
CDR3nt: TGCGCCAGCAGCTTCGCTAGTAATGGTGAGCAGTTCTTC
CDR3aa: CASSFASNGEQFF

v_gene: TRBV7-2
j_gene: TRBJ2-5
abundance: -
d_gene: TRBD1
CDR3nt: TGTGCCAGCAGCTTGGGAGGACAGGGTCAAGAGACCCAGTACTTC
CDR3aa: CASSLGGQGQETQYF

v_gene: TRBV15
j_gene: TRBJ2-1
abundance: once
d_gene: -
CDR3nt: TGTGCCACCAGCAGAGATCGCGCAGGGTCGGGTGAGCAGTTCTTC
CDR3aa: CATSRDRAGSGEQFF

v_gene: TRBV4-1
j_gene: TRBJ2-6
abundance: -
d_gene: -
CDR3nt: TGCGCCAGCAGCCAAGTCTTAACATCCTCTGGGGCCAACGTCCTGACTTTC
CDR3aa: CASSQVLTSSGANVLTF

v_gene: TRBV19
j_gene: TRBJ2-1
abundance: -
d_gene: TRBD1
CDR3nt: TGTGCCAGTAGTATAAACCCCCAGGGGGCTAGCAATGAGCAGTTCTTC
CDR3aa: CASSINPQGASNEQFF

v_gene: TRBV19
j_gene: TRBJ2-1
abundance: once
d_gene: TRBD2
CDR3nt: TGTGCCAGTCCCCCTCTAACCCCCGGTCTAGCGGGAGGAAGCAATGAGCAGTTCTTC
CDR3aa: CASPPLTPGLAGGSNEQFF

v_gene: TRBV28
j_gene: TRBJ2-7
abundance: once
d_gene: TRBD1
CDR3nt: TGTGCCAGCAGTTTATCCCAGGGGGCAAACGAGCAGTACTTC
CDR3aa: CASSLSQGANEQYF

v_gene: TRBV19
j_gene: TRBJ2-3
abundance: -
d_gene: TRBD2
CDR3nt: TGTGCCAGTACCGGGACTAGCGAGAGGATGGATACGCAGTATTTT
CDR3aa: CASTGTSERMDTQYF

v_gene: TRBV19
j_gene: TRBJ2-1
abundance: -
d_gene: TRBD2
CDR3nt: TGTGCCAGTAGTATAGAACTAGCGGGCTACAATGAGCAGTTCTTC
CDR3aa: CASSIELAGYNEQFF

v_gene: TRBV27
j_gene: TRBJ2-7
abundance: -
d_gene: TRBD2
CDR3nt: TGTGCCAGCAGTGCGGGACTAGCGGGACCCTACGAGCAGTACTTC
CDR3aa: CASSAGLAGPYEQYF

v_gene: TRBV6-5
j_gene: TRBJ1-1
abundance: -
d_gene: TRBD1
CDR3nt: TGTGCCAGCAGTCGGGACAGGGGTACTGAAGCTTTCTTT
CDR3aa: CASSRDRGTEAFF

v_gene: TRBV9
j_gene: TRBJ2-3
abundance: -
d_gene: TRBD2
CDR3nt: TGTGCCAGCAGCGTTCTAGCGGGAATAACCACAGATACGCAGTATTTT
CDR3aa: CASSVLAGITTDTQYF

v_gene: TRBV12-5
j_gene: TRBJ2-1
abundance: once
d_gene: TRBD2
CDR3nt: TGTGCTAGTGCTTTGGGTGGCGGGAGGTCCTACAATGAGCAGTTCTTC
CDR3aa: CASALGGGRSYNEQFF

v_gene: TRBV19
j_gene: TRBJ2-1
abundance: -
d_gene: TRBD2
CDR3nt: TGTGCCAGTAGTGGACCAGCGGGAGGAGCCGGTAATGAGCAGTTCTTC
CDR3aa: CASSGPAGGAGNEQFF

v_gene: TRBV11-2
j_gene: TRBJ2-7
abundance: -
d_gene: -
CDR3nt: TGTGCCAGCAGCTTAGAAACAGGCTCCTACGAGCAGTACTTC
CDR3aa: CASSLETGSYEQYF

v_gene: TRBV6-5
j_gene: TRBJ1-2
abundance: -
d_gene: TRBD1
CDR3nt: TGTGCCAGCAGTTTGGAGGGACAGGGTGACGTCTATGGCTACACCTTC
CDR3aa: CASSLEGQGDVYGYTF